Listed below are T cell receptor beta chains from one sample, sequenced in a study of CD8+CD57+ T cells in acquired aplastic anemia. TCRdb recomputed calls from the reads with MiXCR, one row per CDR3 protein. The sample lists around 230,000 distinct CDR3 sequences, approximately 60% occurring once. The sample comprised sorted CD4+, CD8+, or CD8+CD57+ T cells (not recorded which) from PBMCs. These TCRs come from a human donor in good health. The CDR3 runs from the conserved cysteine through the conserved F or W. The D gene is left open where the match is weak. Only part of the rows carry a size: once, few, many, or a class if the clone is expanded.

NA | TRBJ2-1 | NA | TRBV20-1 | CSASRSHNPNNEQFF | TGCAGTGCTAGCCGCAGTCATAACCCTAACAATGAGCAGTTCTTC
TRBD1 | TRBJ2-3 | many | TRBV24-1 | CATSDSRGQFADTQYF | TGTGCCACCAGTGATTCAAGGGGGCAATTCGCAGATACGCAGTATTTT
NA | TRBJ1-1 | many | TRBV5-6 | CASSLGHPGEAFF | TGTGCCAGCAGCTTGGGACACCCGGGAGAAGCTTTCTTT
NA | TRBJ2-3 | NA | TRBV2 | CASSNRGTDTQYF | TGTGCCAGCAGCAACAGGGGCACAGATACGCAGTATTTT
TRBD2 | TRBJ2-3 | NA | TRBV7-7 | CASSSGLAWTKDTQYF | TGTGCCAGCAGCTCGGGACTAGCGTGGACGAAGGATACGCAGTATTTT
NA | TRBJ1-1 | many | TRBV6-5 | CASSYGGTEAFF | TGTGCCAGCAGTTATGGGGGGACTGAAGCTTTCTTT
TRBD2 | TRBJ2-3 | NA | TRBV12-3/TRBV12-4 | CASSFPRDYSTDTQYF | TGTGCCAGCAGTTTTCCTCGGGACTACAGCACAGATACGCAGTATTTT
NA | TRBJ2-7 | NA | TRBV2 | CASSEQQGTEQYF | TGTGCCAGCAGTGAACAACAGGGCACCGAGCAGTACTTC
NA | TRBJ2-3 | few | TRBV25-1 | CASSISSTDTQYF | TGTGCCAGCAGTATCTCTAGCACAGATACGCAGTATTTT
TRBD2 | TRBJ2-3 | few | TRBV11-2 | CASSLGGLAGGTDTQYF | TGTGCCAGCAGCTTAGGAGGACTAGCGGGAGGGACAGATACGCAGTATTTT
TRBD1 | TRBJ2-5 | NA | TRBV7-8 | CASSPPTGGPQETQYF | TGTGCCAGCAGCCCTCCGACAGGGGGCCCCCAAGAGACCCAGTACTTC
NA | TRBJ2-1 | NA | TRBV10-3 | CAISGGKQEQFF | TGTGCCATCAGTGGGGGAAAACAGGAGCAGTTCTTC
NA | TRBJ2-3 | NA | TRBV7-6 | CASSLVPAADTQYF | TGTGCCAGCAGCTTAGTGCCTGCCGCAGATACGCAGTATTTT
NA | TRBJ2-1 | NA | TRBV24-1 | CATSDSGSGSYNEQFF | TGTGCCACCAGTGATTCTGGATCGGGCTCCTACAATGAGCAGTTCTTC
NA | TRBJ2-5 | NA | TRBV7-9 | CASSPQGRETQYF | TGTGCCAGCAGCCCACAGGGACGAGAGACCCAGTACTTC
TRBD1 | TRBJ1-6 | NA | TRBV14 | CASNIGTGSSYNSPLHF | TGTGCCAGCAACATTGGGACAGGGAGCTCCTATAATTCACCCCTCCACTTT
TRBD2 | TRBJ2-1 | many | TRBV24-1 | CATSDPGLGVWQFF | TGTGCCACCAGTGACCCTGGACTAGGGGTATGGCAGTTCTTC
TRBD2 | TRBJ2-2 | NA | TRBV7-6 | CASRLAGASGELFF | TGTGCCAGCAGACTAGCGGGGGCCTCGGGGGAGCTGTTTTTT
NA | TRBJ2-3 | NA | TRBV9 | CASSVALAGYNEQYF | TGTGCCAGCAGCGTAGCCCTAGCTGGGTACAATGAGCAGTATTTT
TRBD1 | TRBJ2-7 | NA | TRBV20-1 | CSAPAPGQGAGEQYF | TGCAGTGCCCCAGCACCGGGACAGGGGGCAGGCGAGCAGTACTTC
TRBD1 | TRBJ2-6 | few | TRBV11-2 | CASSSNRGPLTF | TGTGCCAGCAGCTCCAACAGGGGCCCTCTGACTTTC
NA | TRBJ2-5 | NA | TRBV24-1 | CATSDFGDWRGQETQYF | TGTGCCACCAGTGATTTCGGAGACTGGCGGGGACAAGAGACCCAGTACTTC
NA | TRBJ2-7 | NA | TRBV7-2 | CASSPTSSYEQYF | TGTGCCAGCAGCCCCACTAGCAGCTACGAGCAGTACTTC
NA | TRBJ1-1 | NA | TRBV7-3 | CASSLKGSSTEAFF | TGTGCCAGCAGCTTAAAGGGGTCGAGCACTGAAGCTTTCTTT
TRBD2 | TRBJ2-3 | many | TRBV5-1 | CASSQPSSLAGDTDTQYF | TGCGCCAGCAGCCAACCGTCGTCTCTAGCGGGAGACACAGATACGCAGTATTTT